The rows below give T cell receptor beta chains drawn from one sample of a study of identical twins. Via MiXCR, TCRdb re-called the 5' RACE reads, giving one row per CDR3 protein. The table shows more than 350,000 distinct CDR3 sequences, with around 9.7% occurring only once. Sequencing input: naive T cells sorted from blood. Receptor source: a woman between 50 and 59 years old in good health. Both conserved end residues are part of each CDR3. Each record gives: CDR3 length, J gene, D gene, clone size, V gene, CDR3 DNA, CDR3 protein. A D gene is named only where the DNA matches it firmly. Clone size is shown for a subset of rows, as once, few, many or a class of expanded clone.

len: 16
j_gene: TRBJ1-3
d_gene: NA
abundance: NA
v_gene: TRBV9
CDR3nt: TGTGCCAGCAGCGTAGGGGGACGGAGCTCTGGAAACACCATATATTTT
CDR3aa: CASSVGGRSSGNTIYF

len: 13
j_gene: TRBJ2-5
d_gene: TRBD2
abundance: NA
v_gene: TRBV7-7
CDR3nt: TGTGCTAGCAGCTCCCGACTAGCAGAGACCCAGTACTTC
CDR3aa: CASSSRLAETQYF

len: 16
j_gene: TRBJ2-3
d_gene: TRBD2
abundance: few
v_gene: TRBV7-8
CDR3nt: TGTGCCAGCAGCTTAGTAGCGGGATATAGCACAGATACGCAGTATTTT
CDR3aa: CASSLVAGYSTDTQYF

len: 15
j_gene: TRBJ2-5
d_gene: TRBD1
abundance: few
v_gene: TRBV20-1
CDR3nt: TGCAGTGCTAGTTCGTTACAGGGGGCCGGGGAGACCCAGTACTTC
CDR3aa: CSASSLQGAGETQYF

len: 13
j_gene: TRBJ2-2
d_gene: NA
abundance: NA
v_gene: TRBV12-3/TRBV12-4
CDR3nt: TGTGCCAGCGGAAATGGAGGGGCCGGGGAGCTGTTTTTT
CDR3aa: CASGNGGAGELFF

len: 15
j_gene: TRBJ2-3
d_gene: NA
abundance: few
v_gene: TRBV20-1
CDR3nt: TGCAGTGCTAGAGAACCGGCTAAAGGCACAGATACGCAGTATTTT
CDR3aa: CSAREPAKGTDTQYF

len: 16
j_gene: TRBJ2-3
d_gene: TRBD2
abundance: NA
v_gene: TRBV12-3/TRBV12-4
CDR3nt: TGTGCCAGCAGTTCAGCCGGGACTAGCGGCACAGATACGCAGTATTTT
CDR3aa: CASSSAGTSGTDTQYF

len: 16
j_gene: TRBJ2-3
d_gene: TRBD2
abundance: few
v_gene: TRBV6-5
CDR3nt: TGTGCCAGCAGTCCGCCGGGACTAGCGGTAACAGATACGCAGTATTTT
CDR3aa: CASSPPGLAVTDTQYF

len: 14
j_gene: TRBJ2-3
d_gene: NA
abundance: many
v_gene: TRBV12-3/TRBV12-4
CDR3nt: TGTGCCAGCACCCCTCCCTGGAGGCAAGATACGCAGTATTTT
CDR3aa: CASTPPWRQDTQYF

len: 20
j_gene: TRBJ1-1
d_gene: NA
abundance: many
v_gene: TRBV29-1
CDR3nt: TGCAGCGTTGTCCCCCTTGGTCTACGGGACATCAGCGATTGGAACACTGAAGCTTTCTTT
CDR3aa: CSVVPLGLRDISDWNTEAFF

len: 12
j_gene: TRBJ2-7
d_gene: NA
abundance: NA
v_gene: TRBV6-2/TRBV6-3
CDR3nt: TGTGCCAGCCAGGGGAGCTCCTACGAGCAGTACTTC
CDR3aa: CASQGSSYEQYF

len: 13
j_gene: TRBJ2-2
d_gene: NA
abundance: many
v_gene: TRBV10-2
CDR3nt: TGCGCCAGCAGTGCAGGGATGGGCGGGGAGCTGTTTTTT
CDR3aa: CASSAGMGGELFF

len: 11
j_gene: TRBJ2-1
d_gene: NA
abundance: NA
v_gene: TRBV12-3/TRBV12-4
CDR3nt: TGTGCCAGCCGAACCTTCAATGAGCAGTTCTTC
CDR3aa: CASRTFNEQFF

len: 13
j_gene: TRBJ2-1
d_gene: NA
abundance: many
v_gene: TRBV20-1
CDR3nt: TGCAGTGCTAGCCTACAATCCTACAATGAGCAGTTCTTC
CDR3aa: CSASLQSYNEQFF

len: 17
j_gene: TRBJ2-3
d_gene: NA
abundance: few
v_gene: TRBV12-5
CDR3nt: TGTGCTAGTGGTTTGGTACACGGGGCGGGGTCCACAGATACGCAGTATTTT
CDR3aa: CASGLVHGAGSTDTQYF

len: 17
j_gene: TRBJ1-2
d_gene: NA
abundance: few
v_gene: TRBV3-1
CDR3nt: TGTGCCAGCAGCCAAGATCTTTCCCCCCGGGCTTTCTATGGCTACACCTTC
CDR3aa: CASSQDLSPRAFYGYTF

len: 14
j_gene: TRBJ2-1
d_gene: NA
abundance: NA
v_gene: TRBV3-1
CDR3nt: TGTGCCAGCAGCCGCGGTCTCTGGGACAATGAGCAGTTCTTC
CDR3aa: CASSRGLWDNEQFF

len: 13
j_gene: TRBJ2-5
d_gene: NA
abundance: NA
v_gene: TRBV20-1
CDR3nt: TGCAGTGCTAGTGGCAGGTTAGGAGAGACCCAGTACTTC
CDR3aa: CSASGRLGETQYF

len: 12
j_gene: TRBJ2-5
d_gene: NA
abundance: few
v_gene: TRBV6-1
CDR3nt: TGTGCCAGCAGTGACGAGGCGGTGGGCCAGTACTTC
CDR3aa: CASSDEAVGQYF

len: 13
j_gene: TRBJ2-1
d_gene: NA
abundance: few
v_gene: TRBV5-1
CDR3nt: TGCGCCAGCAGGAACCGAGGGGGGAATGAGCAGTTCTTC
CDR3aa: CASRNRGGNEQFF

len: 15
j_gene: TRBJ2-1
d_gene: NA
abundance: NA
v_gene: TRBV27
CDR3nt: TGTGCCAGCAGTTTAGGGCAGAGGGTCTTCAATGAGCAGTTCTTC
CDR3aa: CASSLGQRVFNEQFF

len: 13
j_gene: TRBJ2-1
d_gene: NA
abundance: few
v_gene: TRBV6-2/TRBV6-3
CDR3nt: TGTGCCAGCAGTGGACGACAAGCCAATGAGCAGTTCTTC
CDR3aa: CASSGRQANEQFF

len: 12
j_gene: TRBJ2-7
d_gene: NA
abundance: NA
v_gene: TRBV6-6
CDR3nt: TGTGCCAGCAGGAAGAGCTCCTACGAGCAGTACTTC
CDR3aa: CASRKSSYEQYF

len: 15
j_gene: TRBJ1-5
d_gene: TRBD1
abundance: few
v_gene: TRBV6-1
CDR3nt: TGTGCCAGCAGTTACCCGGACAGGGTCATTCAGCCCCAGCATTTT
CDR3aa: CASSYPDRVIQPQHF

len: 13
j_gene: TRBJ2-1
d_gene: NA
abundance: NA
v_gene: TRBV20-1
CDR3nt: TGCAGTGCTAGAGAGGACCCTAACAATGAGCAGTTCTTC
CDR3aa: CSAREDPNNEQFF

len: 15
j_gene: TRBJ2-2
d_gene: TRBD2
abundance: NA
v_gene: TRBV6-2/TRBV6-3
CDR3nt: TGTGCCAGCAGTCCCGGGACTAGTGTCTCCGGGGAGCTGTTTTTT
CDR3aa: CASSPGTSVSGELFF

len: 11
j_gene: TRBJ1-1
d_gene: NA
abundance: many
v_gene: TRBV29-1
CDR3nt: TGCAGCGTTCTGAGGGTCACTGAAGCTTTCTTT
CDR3aa: CSVLRVTEAFF

len: 14
j_gene: TRBJ1-2
d_gene: TRBD1
abundance: few
v_gene: TRBV15
CDR3nt: TGTGCCACCAGCAAAGACAGGGGAGGTTATGGCTACACCTTC
CDR3aa: CATSKDRGGYGYTF

len: 15
j_gene: TRBJ1-5
d_gene: TRBD1
abundance: few
v_gene: TRBV27
CDR3nt: TGTGCCAGCAGCCAGGGACAGGGCTTTCCTCAGCCCCAGCATTTT
CDR3aa: CASSQGQGFPQPQHF

len: 16
j_gene: TRBJ2-1
d_gene: NA
abundance: few
v_gene: TRBV20-1
CDR3nt: TGCAGTGCTAGAGTTAGGACCCAAAGGGCTTACAATGAGCAGTTCTTC
CDR3aa: CSARVRTQRAYNEQFF

len: 16
j_gene: TRBJ2-7
d_gene: TRBD2
abundance: few
v_gene: TRBV5-1
CDR3nt: TGCGCCAGCAGCTTGGCCACTAGCGGGGATTCCTACGAGCAGTACTTC
CDR3aa: CASSLATSGDSYEQYF

len: 14
j_gene: TRBJ2-3
d_gene: NA
abundance: many
v_gene: TRBV5-1
CDR3nt: TGCGCCAGCAGCTTGGGGCACACCACAGATACGCAGTATTTT
CDR3aa: CASSLGHTTDTQYF

len: 12
j_gene: TRBJ2-2
d_gene: NA
abundance: NA
v_gene: TRBV6-5
CDR3nt: TGTGCCAGTCAGGGTGACACCGGGGAGCTGTTTTTT
CDR3aa: CASQGDTGELFF

len: 14
j_gene: TRBJ1-6
d_gene: NA
abundance: few
v_gene: TRBV4-1
CDR3nt: TGCGCCAGCAGCCAAGAAGCAGTTAATTCACCCCTCCACTTT
CDR3aa: CASSQEAVNSPLHF

len: 15
j_gene: TRBJ2-2
d_gene: NA
abundance: few
v_gene: TRBV7-9
CDR3nt: TGTGCCAGCAGCATCGGACAGCAAAGCACCGGGGAGCTGTTTTTT
CDR3aa: CASSIGQQSTGELFF

len: 15
j_gene: TRBJ2-1
d_gene: NA
abundance: few
v_gene: TRBV10-3
CDR3nt: TGTGCCATCAGAGAGGCGGAAAGCTCCTACAATGAGCAGTTCTTC
CDR3aa: CAIREAESSYNEQFF

len: 14
j_gene: TRBJ2-1
d_gene: NA
abundance: many
v_gene: TRBV20-1
CDR3nt: TGCAGTGCTAGCGACAGTGCGGGATCCAATGAGCAGTTCTTC
CDR3aa: CSASDSAGSNEQFF

len: 15
j_gene: TRBJ2-3
d_gene: NA
abundance: NA
v_gene: TRBV24-1
CDR3nt: TGTGCCACCAGTGATTTGGGAGCCCCTATGGATACGCAGTATTTT
CDR3aa: CATSDLGAPMDTQYF

len: 15
j_gene: TRBJ1-2
d_gene: NA
abundance: NA
v_gene: TRBV21-1
CDR3nt: TGTGCCAGCAGCTCCCGAGACAGGGGAGGCTATGGCTACACCTTC
CDR3aa: CASSSRDRGGYGYTF

len: 16
j_gene: TRBJ2-1
d_gene: TRBD2
abundance: NA
v_gene: TRBV15
CDR3nt: TGTGCCACCAGCAGAGATGTTAGCGGGAGTGGGGATGAGCAGTTCTTC
CDR3aa: CATSRDVSGSGDEQFF

len: 16
j_gene: TRBJ2-3
d_gene: NA
abundance: NA
v_gene: TRBV14
CDR3nt: TGTGCCAGCAGCCAAGATCTAACTGGACGTGAAGATACGCAGTATTTT
CDR3aa: CASSQDLTGREDTQYF

len: 18
j_gene: TRBJ2-1
d_gene: TRBD2
abundance: few
v_gene: TRBV7-9
CDR3nt: TGTGCCAGCAGGCCGACTAGCGGGAGAGGACTTACATACAATGAGCAGTTCTTC
CDR3aa: CASRPTSGRGLTYNEQFF

len: 15
j_gene: TRBJ2-1
d_gene: NA
abundance: NA
v_gene: TRBV5-1
CDR3nt: TGCGCCAGCAGCTTGTCACTAGTCTCCTACAATGAGCAGTTCTTC
CDR3aa: CASSLSLVSYNEQFF

len: 17
j_gene: TRBJ2-2
d_gene: NA
abundance: few
v_gene: TRBV5-1
CDR3nt: TGCGCCAGCAGCTTGGCCCCTCAGGCTGGAGACACCGGGGAGCTGTTTTTT
CDR3aa: CASSLAPQAGDTGELFF